The present entry profiles one TCR beta chain with its context. This entry belongs to a study of blood T cell repertoires in COVID-19. Turning to the study itself: Some COVID-19 samples were acute and others convalescent; all came from the United States, Italy and Spain. Sample material is recorded as cDNA or gDNA derived from T cells, B-cell-depleted T cells, or PBMCs.

Methods used by the authors: Counts of nucleated cells, estimated from reference gene primer amplification, were obtained. TCRdb's table, derived via immunoSEQ multiplex PCR, lists solely in-frame clones and lacks some. Clone size and V and J calls were adopted from that table, with D and trimming inferred from the DNA. The data contain about 200,000 clones, around 80% of them singletons. Germline V gene sequence: CDR1 KGHSH, CDR2 LQKENI. Losses at the gene ends were 8 bases for V and 3 bases for J; bases not matched to a gene: 13. This CDR3 is built from 17 residues. This sequence joins TRBV18 and TRBJ1-4, with 9 bases lining up with TRBD1. The source of this sequence is an elderly woman with active or convalescent COVID-19. Sequenced: peripheral blood. The CDR3 reads CASLPGQGWFANEKLFF. CDR3 DNA sequence: TGTGCCAGCCTGCCGGGACAGGGTTGGTTTGCTAATGAAAAACTGTTTTTT.